The T cell receptor (beta chain) under discussion was sequenced for a study of blood T cell repertoires in COVID-19 (dated by TCRdb to about 2020). Some background on the complete study: Collaborator samples came from the United States, Italy and Spain and covered acute and convalescent phases of COVID-19. Samples came from the ongoing ImmuneRACE study (first 160 participants) plus 1,254 subjects from 6 global collaborators. The material from the prospective study consisted of cDNA or gDNA derived from T cells, B-cell-depleted T cells, or PBMCs. Deeply sampled blood TCRbeta repertoires from subjects exposed to, actively infected with, or recovered from COVID-19 were included in the dataset. Where HLA class I and class II types were available, the types were taken from metadata supplied by the sample provider, not from assay-based typing. The sample metadata nearly always contained a de-identified subject ID, COVID-19 status, age in years and sex. A freely available public database, intended as a resource for researchers studying the immune response to SARS-CoV-2, is where the repertoires were released. What the authors observed across the whole study: The amount of clinical and demographic metadata varied by source and participant and was provided uncurated.

Comments on this clone: What antigen it recognizes has not been identified. Per-base qualities were not stored, and no clone one base away is much larger.

In Seattle, one collaborating source enrolled patients while the infection was active and tracked those patients longitudinally over the course of disease. Collaborating institutions collected whole blood in K2EDTA tubes following their own protocols. For TCRbeta analysis, collaborators shipped samples in one of three forms: frozen whole blood, isolated PBMCs, or DNA extracted from either of those sample types. The CDR3 runs 15 amino acids, cysteine and phenylalanine included. The sequence is cut down to CDR3 DNA, 45 bases in frame from base 1. CDR1 SGHDT and CDR2 YYEEEE were looked up in the germline V gene. Trimming takes 2 bases off V and 1 base off J; junction bases not matched to a gene: 3. The immunoSEQ Assay, a bias-controlled multiplex PCR, was used to amplify TCRbeta CDR3 regions from genomic DNA. In the authors' own workflow: The number of nucleated cells in each sample was estimated by amplification of reference gene primers within the assay. To quantify the absolute abundance of each unique TCRbeta CDR3 rearrangement, sequence reads were collapsed and filtered. For each sample, productive Simpson clonality was calculated as the square root of Simpson's diversity index over productive rearrangements. As stored in TCRdb, this immuneACCESS dataset retains in-frame rearrangements with V and J assigned. A fraction of the clones does not appear; measured against another copy, unresolved V genes explain less than half of the discrepancy, and the remainder lacks a known reason. V, J and clone size derive from that table, while D and trimming were established from the DNA sequence. Within this sample are 75,000 to 90,000 clones, with 75% to 85% of them counted one time only. The ten largest clones take up 35% to 40% of the sample.

This clonotype originated in a man in his fifties or sixties with COVID-19, enrolled during active disease. Material for sequencing was peripheral blood. The chain couples TRBV5-6 to TRBJ1-1, with 9 junctional bases fitting TRBD1. This receptor has the CDR3 CASSFVGQGNTEAFF. In nucleotides, the sequence is TGTGCCAGCAGCTTCGTGGGACAGGGGAACACTGAAGCTTTCTTT.